Shown below are 19 T cell receptor beta chains from a single sample sequenced in a study of T cell responses to AZD1222 COVID-19 vaccine. Sequencing used immunoSEQ multiplex PCR; TCRdb keeps in-frame clones, though not all of them. The repertoire holds around 160,000 clones, with about 90% as singletons. This material consisted of peripheral blood, taken on day 0 of AZD1222 vaccination. Receptors were obtained from an adult in good health.

The V gene is TRBV9, the J gene TRBJ1-3; D perhaps matches TRBD1 (5 bases). This CDR3 comprises 12 residues. The V end was cut by 0 bases, the J end by 8 bases, with 6 bases between. CDR1 and CDR2 from the germline V gene are SGDLS and YYNGEE. The CDR3 protein is CASSVVGDTIYF. CDR3 nucleotides: TGTGCCAGCAGCGTAGTGGGGGACACCATATATTTT. The full variable domain, in which reference TRBV9 and TRBJ1-3 provide the parts outside the CDR3, is DSGVTQTPKHLITATGQRVTLRCSPRSGDLSVYWYQQSLDQGLQFLIQYYNGEERAKGNILERFSAQQFPDLHSELNLSSLELGDSALYFCASSVVGDTIYFGEGSWLTVV.

The chain links TRBV10-3 to TRBJ1-5; 8 bases match TRBD1. The CDR3 extends over 14 amino acids. J gave up 6 bases and V 4 bases, and 5 bases lay outside the gene matches. Germline V gene lookup returns CDR1 ENHRY and CDR2 SYGVKD. CDR3 bases: TGTGCCATCAGTGCGACAGGGGATACTCAGCCCCAGCATTTT. This encodes CAISATGDTQPQHF.

The genes are TRBV10-3 and TRBJ1-2; 8 bases line up with TRBD1. The CDR3 totals 15 residues. Germline V gene data show CDR1 as ENHRY and CDR2 as SYGVKD. V gave up 3 bases and J gave up 2 bases; unmatched junction bases: 5. The DNA of the CDR3 is TGTGCCATCAGTGACGGACAGGGAGGAAACTATGGCTACACCTTC. Its protein product is CAISDGQGGNYGYTF.

As to this clone: The junction departs from the called germline gene at one end, perhaps through a read error. The chain is built from TRBV7-6 and TRBJ2-3, with a weak D call TRBD2 (6 bases). The CDR3 runs to 18 residues. Germline-derived CDR1 and CDR2 are SGHVS and FNYEAQ. In DNA, the CDR3 is TGTGCCAGCAGCTTATTTGCGGGACGCGCCAGCGGCACAGATGCGCAGTATTTT. This encodes CASSLFAGRASGTDAQYF.

The sample holds one count of this clone. This sequence joins TRBV7-2 and TRBJ2-7; TRBD2 might be the D (6 bases). CDR1 and CDR2 from the germline V gene are SGHTA and FQGNSA. The CDR3 runs to 13 residues. Trimming removed 5 bases at V and 7 bases at J, with 15 bases between. Here the CDR3 DNA reads TGTGCCAGCAGCCCCCCCAGGGCGGGAGAGCAGTACTTC. Its protein product is CASSPPRAGEQYF.

The chain links TRBV14 to TRBJ2-3; D is undetermined. The germline V gene has CDR1 SGHDN and CDR2 FVKESK. CDR3 length equals 13 residues. Trimming removed 4 bases from V and 8 bases from J, with 13 bases in between. The CDR3 DNA follows: TGTGCCAGCAGCCCAGTGTCGTTCTTTACGCAGTATTTT. Encoded protein: CASSPVSFFTQYF.

This chain uses TRBV4-3 with TRBJ2-3; possible D gene TRBD2, 6 bases. The CDR3 has 17 amino acids. V was clipped by 4 bases and J by 0 bases, with 17 bases between them. Germline V gene lookup returns CDR1 LGHNA and CDR2 YSLEER. CDR3 nucleotide sequence: TGCGCCAGCAGCCCCGCCATAGTGGGGGGAAGCACAGATACGCAGTATTTT. Encoded protein: CASSPAIVGGSTDTQYF.

This clone was found once. The CDR3 coding sequence is TGCGCCAGCAGCCAAGTCCAGGGGACCTACGAGCAGTACTTC. This codes for CASSQVQGTYEQYF. The chain is built from TRBV4-1 and TRBJ2-7; maybe TRBD1 (6 bases). Germline assignment: CDR1 MGHRA and CDR2 YSYEKL. CDR3 size: 14 residues. Trimming cost V 1 base and J 2 bases, with 9 bases left between them.

The chain has TRBV7-3 and TRBJ2-6, with D unresolved. Germline CDR1 reads SGHTA; CDR2 reads FQGTGA. The CDR3 contains 16 residues. V gave up 4 bases and J gave up 0 bases, with 10 bases separating them. This chain's CDR3 is CASSYIPHSGANVLTF. The CDR3 DNA is TGTGCCAGCAGCTACATTCCCCACTCTGGGGCCAACGTCCTGACTTTC.

The chain links TRBV6-1 to TRBJ1-2, with a tentative D call TRBD1 (5 bases). In germline, CDR1 is MNHNS, CDR2 SASEGT. The CDR3 length is 14 residues. The V end lost 3 bases, the J end lost 5 bases, and 13 bases lay between the germline ends. The CDR3 is CASSDAGTGYGYTF. In DNA, the CDR3 is TGTGCCAGCAGTGACGCCGGGACGGGATATGGCTACACCTTC.

As to this clone: The sample carries other DNA sequences with the same CDR3. The rearrangement joins TRBV28 to TRBJ1-1; D ambiguous. Germline V gene lookup returns CDR1 MDHEN and CDR2 SYDVKM. The CDR3 is 11 residues long. Trimming removed 6 bases at V and 1 base at J, with 3 bases between. CDR3 protein: CASRGNTEAFF. For the CDR3, the DNA is TGTGCCAGCAGAGGGAACACTGAAGCTTTCTTT.

A remark on this clone: One junction end does not reproduce the germline sequence, and a read error may be involved. V is TRBV6-2 or TRBV6-3 and J is TRBJ2-1; D possibly uses TRBD1 or TRBD2 (5 bases each). The CDR3 has 12 amino acids. CDR1 MNHEY and CDR2 SVGEGT come from the germline V gene. The CDR3 DNA follows: TGTGCCAGCAGTTACGGACCGGGACCCATGCTCTTC. It yields the protein CASSYGPGPMLF.

The chain couples TRBV19 to TRBJ2-7; weak D call: TRBD1 (5 bases). This CDR3 contains 14 residues. Germline V gene lookup returns CDR1 LNHDA and CDR2 SQIVND (reference sequence). Trimming left V 5 bases short and J 2 bases short, with 13 bases between. The CDR3 loop reads CASSDIDRAYEQYF. The CDR3 DNA follows: TGTGCCAGTAGTGATATTGACAGAGCCTACGAGCAGTACTTC. The full variable domain, rest sourced from reference TRBV19 and TRBJ2-7, is DGGITQSPKYLFRKEGQNVTLSCEQNLNHDAMYWYRQDPGQGLRLIYYSQIVNDFQKGDIAEGYSVSREKKESFPLTVTSAQKNPTAFYLCASSDIDRAYEQYFGPGTRLTVT.

This chain uses TRBV2 with TRBJ1-5; D remains ambiguous. Germline CDR1 reads SNHLY; CDR2 reads FYNNEI. The V end lost 6 bases, the J end lost 7 bases, and 16 bases lay between the germline ends. This CDR3 spans 14 amino acids. The CDR3, as DNA: TGTGCCAGCAGCCGAGAGGACTGGGGACAGCCCCAGCATTTT. It yields the protein CASSREDWGQPQHF.

The chain employs TRBV19 and TRBJ1-5; 8 bases fit TRBD1. The V gene's germline CDR1 is LNHDA and CDR2 SQIVND (reference sequence). The CDR3 loop spans 15 amino acids. V dropped 5 bases and J dropped 7; count of bases not matched to a gene: 10. DNA of the CDR3: TGTGCCAGTAGTTCCTGGACAGGGCTGAGCCAGCCCCAGCATTTT. It encodes CASSSWTGLSQPQHF.

The V and J genes are TRBV6-1 and TRBJ2-4; the match to TRBD2 covers 11 bases. This CDR3 spans 15 amino acids. V was clipped by 3 bases and J by 8 bases; unmatched bases: 6. The germline V gene has CDR1 MNHNS and CDR2 SASEGT. The CDR3 reads CASSDPGLAVDIQYF. CDR3 in DNA: TGTGCCAGCAGTGACCCGGGACTAGCGGTAGACATTCAGTACTTC.

The V call is TRBV11-2, the J call TRBJ1-5; 7 positions agree with TRBD1. Germline CDR1 reads SGHAT; CDR2 reads FQNNGV. The CDR3 is 15 amino acids. V trimming: 1 base; J trimming: 5 bases; junction bases outside the gene matches: 5. The chain's CDR3 is CASSLGDRVHQPQHF. CDR3 sequence (DNA): TGTGCCAGCAGCTTAGGAGACAGGGTGCATCAGCCCCAGCATTTT.

The chain links TRBV7-2 to TRBJ2-3, with D possibly matching TRBD2 (6 bases). There are 15 residues in the CDR3. Germline V gene data show CDR1 as SGHTA and CDR2 as FQGNSA. The V end lost 5 bases, the J end lost 0 bases, and 12 bases lay between the germline ends. This chain's CDR3 is CASSLSGLSTDTQYF. The CDR3 DNA is TGTGCCAGCAGCCTCAGCGGGCTCAGCACAGATACGCAGTATTTT.

V usage is TRBV5-4 and J usage is TRBJ2-1, with D tentatively TRBD2 (5 bases). V was clipped by 2 bases and J by 6 bases, with 12 bases between them. Per the germline V gene, CDR1 is SGHNT and CDR2 is YYREEE (reference sequence). This CDR3 comprises 14 residues. CDR3 DNA sequence: TGTGCCAGCAGCTTCCCCACGGAGGCCAATGAGCAGTTCTTC. This gives the protein CASSFPTEANEQFF.